This T cell receptor beta chain originates from a study of CD8 T cells in Susac syndrome. The authors reverse transcribed roughly 0.5 to 1 ug RNA with random hexamers. TCRdb reprocessed the immunoSEQ multiplex PCR reads via MiXCR and lists one record per CDR3 protein. The table includes 150,000 to 200,000 distinct CDR3 sequences, over 85% detected once. Sequencing targeted TCR beta in blood CD8+ and CD4+ T cells. The CDR3 is 15 residues long. V was shortened by 0 bases and J by 8 bases, with 19 bases between the two germline ends. CDR1 and CDR2 from the germline V gene are DFQATT and SNEGSKA (reference sequence).

The chain uses TRBV20-1 and TRBJ1-2; TRBD1 is a possible D gene (6 bases). Sequencing input: CD4+ T cells from PBMCs. The clonotype originates from a human donor in good health. The CDR3 coding sequence is TGCAGTGCTAGAGATTCCCTAGGGGGAGAGGGCGGCTACACCTTC. This sequence encodes CSARDSLGGEGGYTF.